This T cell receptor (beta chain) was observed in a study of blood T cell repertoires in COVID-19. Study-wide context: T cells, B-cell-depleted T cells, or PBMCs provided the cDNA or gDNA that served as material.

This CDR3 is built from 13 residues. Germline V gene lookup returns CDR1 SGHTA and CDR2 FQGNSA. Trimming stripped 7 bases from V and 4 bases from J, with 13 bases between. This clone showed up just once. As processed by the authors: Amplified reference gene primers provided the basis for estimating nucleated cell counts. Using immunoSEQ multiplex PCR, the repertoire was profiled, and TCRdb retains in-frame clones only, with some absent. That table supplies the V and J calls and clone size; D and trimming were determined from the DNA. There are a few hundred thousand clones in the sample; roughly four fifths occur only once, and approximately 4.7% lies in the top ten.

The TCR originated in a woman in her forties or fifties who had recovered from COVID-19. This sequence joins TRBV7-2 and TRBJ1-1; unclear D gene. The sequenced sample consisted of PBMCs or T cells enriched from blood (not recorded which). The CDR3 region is CASNYLRGTEAFF. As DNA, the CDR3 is TGTGCCAGCAACTACTTACGGGGCACTGAAGCTTTCTTT.